These T cell receptor beta chains were read from a single sample in a study of sequential checkpoint blockade in melanoma. Using immunoSEQ multiplex PCR, the repertoire was profiled, and TCRdb retains in-frame clones only, with some absent. The table shows some 18,000 clones, with approximately 80% occurring only once. The sample in question was CD8+ T cells sorted from blood (inferred from file names), obtained from a patient given nivolumab and ipilimumab in sequence. These receptor sequences come from a human donor with melanoma. Both conserved end residues are part of each CDR3. Fields, in order: clone size, D gene, V gene, J gene, CDR3 DNA, CDR3 protein. A D gene is named only where the DNA matches it firmly. The size of a clone is reported for some rows only, either as once, few or many, or as a class for expanded clones.

.	.	TRBV29-1	TRBJ1-1	TGCAGCGTTGCCCTAAACACTGAAGCTTTCTTT	CSVALNTEAFF
.	TRBD2	TRBV28	TRBJ2-7	TGTGCCAGCAGTTTATTCAGCGGGGAAGGCTACGAGCAGTACTTC	CASSLFSGEGYEQYF
.	TRBD1	TRBV18	TRBJ2-7	TGTGCCAGCTCGCACGCCGGGACAGGGCCCGACCCCTACGAGCAGTACTTC	CASSHAGTGPDPYEQYF
.	.	TRBV19	TRBJ2-7	TGTGCCAGTAGTATAGATTCGGGGATCTCCTACGAGCAGTACTTC	CASSIDSGISYEQYF
.	TRBD2	TRBV9	TRBJ2-5	TGTGCCAGCAGCATCAGTCGGGAGGGGCTAGCCGGGGAGCAGTACTTC	CASSISREGLAGEQYF
once	.	TRBV4-1	TRBJ1-2	TGCGCCAGCAGTTCAATACAACCCACTAACTATGGCTACACCTTC	CASSSIQPTNYGYTF
few	TRBD1	TRBV7-3	TRBJ1-1	TGTGCCAGCAGCTTAATGGCAGGGGGGAACACTGAAGCTTTCTTT	CASSLMAGGNTEAFF
few	.	TRBV27	TRBJ1-2	TGTGCCAGCAGTGGTCAGGGCTATGGCTACACCTTC	CASSGQGYGYTF
few	.	TRBV29-1	TRBJ2-7	TGCAGCGTTGAATTTCCCAGGGGCTCTCTGGACGAGCAGTACTTC	CSVEFPRGSLDEQYF
.	.	TRBV5-6	TRBJ1-3	TGTGCCAGCAGCTTGGCGGCGGTCTCTGGAAACACCATATATTTT	CASSLAAVSGNTIYF
.	.	TRBV29-1	TRBJ1-1	TGCAGCGCTGGGACAAGGACTGAAGCTTTCTTT	CSAGTRTEAFF
few	TRBD1	TRBV7-2	TRBJ1-2	TGTGCCAGCAGCCAAGATCCGGGAGGGGGCTGGGGCTACACCTTC	CASSQDPGGGWGYTF
.	.	TRBV10-3	TRBJ1-2	TGTGCCATCAGTGTTCCCGGGGGAGGCGATGGCTACACCTTC	CAISVPGGGDGYTF
.	.	TRBV6-6	TRBJ1-1	TGTGCCAGCAGTTACCCCGTGGGAGAATGGAACACTGAAGCTTTCTTT	CASSYPVGEWNTEAFF
few	.	TRBV19	TRBJ1-1	TGTGCCAGTAGTATAGGGCAGGGGTGGACTGAAGCTTTCTTT	CASSIGQGWTEAFF
.	TRBD1	TRBV2	TRBJ1-3	TGTGCCACCCTGGACAGGGGCTCTGGAAACACCATATATTTT	CATLDRGSGNTIYF
.	.	TRBV4-3	TRBJ2-7	TGCGCCAGCAGCCTGGGGAGAACCTCCTACGAGCAGTACTTC	CASSLGRTSYEQYF
.	TRBD1	TRBV7-9	TRBJ1-1	TGTGCCAGCATCAAGGGGACAGGACCTTTGAACACTGAAGCTTTCTTT	CASIKGTGPLNTEAFF
.	.	TRBV6-4	TRBJ1-5	TGTGCCAGCAGTGACTTCCCTAATCAGCCCCAGCATTTT	CASSDFPNQPQHF
.	TRBD1	TRBV19	TRBJ1-2	TGTGCCAGTAGCCTGGGCAGGGGGGATGGCTATACCTTC	CASSLGRGDGYTF
few	.	TRBV28	TRBJ1-1	TGTGCCAGCAGAGGTTGGGGCAAGGGGCTCGAAGCTTTCTTT	CASRGWGKGLEAFF
.	TRBD1	TRBV5-1	TRBJ2-6	TGCGCCAGCACCCCAGGGGGAGCTGGGGCCAACGTCCTGACTTTC	CASTPGGAGANVLTF
.	.	TRBV6-5	TRBJ1-2	TGTGCCAGCAGTTATACTTCCTCAGAGGGTGGCTACACCTTC	CASSYTSSEGGYTF
.	TRBD1	TRBV28	TRBJ1-3	TGTGCCAGCAGTTGGGGGACAGGGGACGTGTCTGGAAACACCATATATTTT	CASSWGTGDVSGNTIYF
.	.	TRBV6-1	TRBJ1-2	TGTGCCAGCAGTGAAGGCCCAGGATTTAACTATGGCTACACCTTC	CASSEGPGFNYGYTF
.	TRBD1	TRBV11-2	TRBJ2-7	TGTGCCAGCAGCCCAGGGACAGGGAGGGAGCAGTACTTC	CASSPGTGREQYF
.	TRBD1	TRBV9	TRBJ2-7	TGTGCCAGCAGCGTCCGGGACAGCTCCTACGAGCAGTACTTC	CASSVRDSSYEQYF
.	.	TRBV19	TRBJ2-7	TGTGCCAGTAGTATAGCGGACGGTCCGGGGTACGAGCAGTACTTC	CASSIADGPGYEQYF
few	.	TRBV9	TRBJ1-5	TGTGCCAGCAGCGTAGGGCAGGGCAATCAGCCCCAGCATTTT	CASSVGQGNQPQHF
.	TRBD1	TRBV4-3	TRBJ1-3	TGCGCCAGCAGCCAAGAATTGTATAAGGGGGCAGATGGAAACACCATATATTTT	CASSQELYKGADGNTIYF
.	.	TRBV27	TRBJ2-7	TGTGCCAGCGGGTCTGGGGGCCCCTACGAGCAGTACTTC	CASGSGGPYEQYF
.	TRBD2	TRBV19	TRBJ2-7	TGTGCCACCTCGCTAGCGGGGGGGTCCTACGAGCAGTACTTC	CATSLAGGSYEQYF
once	.	TRBV29-1	TRBJ1-1	TGCAGCGGTTCAGGAGGGGCTAGGTCGGCCACTGAAGCTTTCTTT	CSGSGGARSATEAFF
once	.	TRBV6-5	TRBJ1-2	TGTGCCAGCAGTTACCGCCCAGAAACTAACTATGGCTACACCTTC	CASSYRPETNYGYTF
.	TRBD1	TRBV2	TRBJ1-2	TGTGCCAGCAGGAAAGGAGGGACAGCTAACTATGGCTACACCTTC	CASRKGGTANYGYTF
.	.	TRBV5-4	TRBJ1-2	TGTGCCAGCAGCCCGGGGGACCCCACAAGCGGCTACACCTTC	CASSPGDPTSGYTF
once	.	TRBV7-2	TRBJ2-5	TGTGCCAGCACCCACCCACCGGAGGGAGGGGGAAAGACCCAGTACTTC	CASTHPPEGGGKTQYF
.	.	TRBV5-1	TRBJ2-7	TGCGCCAGCAGCTTCGGCAGCACCGGGACAACCCTCTCCTACGAGCAGTACTTC	CASSFGSTGTTLSYEQYF
.	.	TRBV9	TRBJ1-2	TGTGCCAGCAGCACTCGACAGCTTGGCTACACCTTC	CASSTRQLGYTF
.	.	TRBV10-3	TRBJ1-2	TGTGCCATCAGTGACCCCCCTTATGGCTACACCTTC	CAISDPPYGYTF
.	.	TRBV5-8	TRBJ1-5	TGTGCCAGCAGCTTTGGGGGCCAGCCCCAGCATTTT	CASSFGGQPQHF
once	.	TRBV2	TRBJ1-1	TGTGCCAGCATCCAGAGACTAATGAACACTGAAGCTTTCTTT	CASIQRLMNTEAFF
.	TRBD1	TRBV28	TRBJ1-5	TGTGCCAGCAGCCTTGGGACAGCGAGCAATCAGCCCCAGCATTTT	CASSLGTASNQPQHF
once	.	TRBV6-6	TRBJ2-7	TGTGCCAGCAGTTACTTCCAGGAATACGAGCAGTACTTC	CASSYFQEYEQYF
.	.	TRBV7-8	TRBJ2-7	TGTGCCAGCAGCTTAAGTCCAGGGGACTACGAGCAGTACTTC	CASSLSPGDYEQYF
.	.	TRBV5-8	TRBJ2-7	TGTGCCAGCAGCTTGACAACATCCGGGACGGGGGAATACGAGCAGTACTTC	CASSLTTSGTGEYEQYF
.	TRBD1	TRBV19	TRBJ2-1	TGTGCCAGTAACGCGAGGGGGCCCTACAATGAGCAGTTCTTC	CASNARGPYNEQFF
few	TRBD1	TRBV6-5	TRBJ2-7	TGTGCCAGCAGTTACGGGCAGGGGGCCTACGAGCAGTACTTC	CASSYGQGAYEQYF
.	.	TRBV18	TRBJ2-7	TGTGCCAGCTCACCACCGGGGGGTAGCTACGAGCAGTACTTC	CASSPPGGSYEQYF
.	.	TRBV27	TRBJ2-7	TGTGCCAGCAGTTTCGGGTACGAGCAGTACTTC	CASSFGYEQYF